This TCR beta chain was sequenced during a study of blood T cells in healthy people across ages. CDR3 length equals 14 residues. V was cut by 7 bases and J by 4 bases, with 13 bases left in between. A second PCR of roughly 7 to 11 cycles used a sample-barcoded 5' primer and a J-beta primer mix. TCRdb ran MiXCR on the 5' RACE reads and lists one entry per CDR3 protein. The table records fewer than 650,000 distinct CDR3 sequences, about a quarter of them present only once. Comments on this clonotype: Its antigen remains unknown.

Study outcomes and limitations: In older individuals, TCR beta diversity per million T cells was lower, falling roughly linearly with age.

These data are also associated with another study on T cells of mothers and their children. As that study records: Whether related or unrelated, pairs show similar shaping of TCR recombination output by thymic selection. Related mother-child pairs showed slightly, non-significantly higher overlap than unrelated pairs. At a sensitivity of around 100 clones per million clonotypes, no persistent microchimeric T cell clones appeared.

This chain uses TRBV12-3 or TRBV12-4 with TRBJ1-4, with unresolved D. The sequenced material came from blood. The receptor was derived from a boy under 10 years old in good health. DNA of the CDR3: TGTGCCAGCACCTCAGGACGGTATAATGAAAAACTGTTTTTT. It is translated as CASTSGRYNEKLFF.